This T cell receptor (beta chain) was retrieved from a study of blood T cell repertoires in COVID-19. Looking at the study overall: Sites in the United States, Italy and Spain provided acute and convalescent COVID-19 samples.

Sequencing used immunoSEQ multiplex PCR; TCRdb keeps in-frame clones, though not all of them. The sample comprises some 110,000 clones, around 78% of which are singletons, and under 3% rests with the top ten. The germline V gene has CDR1 SGHKS and CDR2 YYEKEE (reference sequence). The CDR3 covers 15 residues. Trimming removed 0 bases from V and 5 bases from J, with 12 bases in between. This clone was observed a single time. The sequencing sample was made of peripheral blood. The chain combines TRBV5-5 with TRBJ2-1; D is perhaps TRBD2 (6 bases). The sequence came from a man in his thirties or forties with acute or convalescent COVID-19. CDR3 sequence (DNA): TGTGCCAGCAGCTTGGGCGGGATGGGAAACAATGAGCAGTTCTTC. Translated, it gives CASSLGGMGNNEQFF.